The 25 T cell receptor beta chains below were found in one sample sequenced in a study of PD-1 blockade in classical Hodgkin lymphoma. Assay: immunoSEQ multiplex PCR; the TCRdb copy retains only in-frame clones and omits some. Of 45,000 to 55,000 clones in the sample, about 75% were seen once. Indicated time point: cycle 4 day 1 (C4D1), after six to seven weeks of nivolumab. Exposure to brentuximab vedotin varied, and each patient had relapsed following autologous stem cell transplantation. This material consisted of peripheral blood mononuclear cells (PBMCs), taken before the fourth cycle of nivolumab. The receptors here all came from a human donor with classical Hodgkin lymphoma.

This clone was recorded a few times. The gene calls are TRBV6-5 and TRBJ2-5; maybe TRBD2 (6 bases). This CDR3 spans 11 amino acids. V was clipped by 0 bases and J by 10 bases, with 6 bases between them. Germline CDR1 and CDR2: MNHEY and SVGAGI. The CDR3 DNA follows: TGTGCCAGCAGTTACTCCGGGAGCCAGTACTTC. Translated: CASSYSGSQYF.

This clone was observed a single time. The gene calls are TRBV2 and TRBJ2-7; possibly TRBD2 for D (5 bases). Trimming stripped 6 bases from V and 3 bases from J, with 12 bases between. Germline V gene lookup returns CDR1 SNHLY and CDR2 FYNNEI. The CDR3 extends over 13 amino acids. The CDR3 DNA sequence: TGTGCCAGCAGCCGGACTCCTAACTACGAGCAGTACTTC. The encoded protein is CASSRTPNYEQYF.

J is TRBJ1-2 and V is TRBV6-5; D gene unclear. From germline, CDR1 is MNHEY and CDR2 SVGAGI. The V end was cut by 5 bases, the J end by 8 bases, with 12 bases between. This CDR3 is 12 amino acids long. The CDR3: CASSPGPRGYTF. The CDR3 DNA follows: TGTGCCAGCAGTCCTGGCCCTCGAGGCTACACCTTC.

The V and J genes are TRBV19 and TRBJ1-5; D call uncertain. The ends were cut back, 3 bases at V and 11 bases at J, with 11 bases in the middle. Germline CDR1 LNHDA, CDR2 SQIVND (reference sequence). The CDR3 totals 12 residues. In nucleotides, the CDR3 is TGTGCCAGTAGTATCGGGCTCCTGGCCCAGCATTTT. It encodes CASSIGLLAQHF. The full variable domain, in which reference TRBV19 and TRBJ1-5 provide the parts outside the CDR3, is DGGITQSPKYLFRKEGQNVTLSCEQNLNHDAMYWYRQDPGQGLRLIYYSQIVNDFQKGDIAEGYSVSREKKESFPLTVTSAQKNPTAFYLCASSIGLLAQHFGDGTRLSIL.

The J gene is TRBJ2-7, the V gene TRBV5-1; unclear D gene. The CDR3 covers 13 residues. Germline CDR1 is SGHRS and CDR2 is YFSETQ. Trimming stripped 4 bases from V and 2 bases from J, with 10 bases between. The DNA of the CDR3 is TGCGCCAGCAGCACCTTACCCACCTACGAGCAGTACTTC. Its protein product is CASSTLPTYEQYF. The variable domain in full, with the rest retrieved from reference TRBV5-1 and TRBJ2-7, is KAGVTQTPRYLIKTRGQQVTLSCSPISGHRSVSWYQQTPGQGLQFLFEYFSETQRNKGNFPGRFSGRQFSNSRSEMNVSTLELGDSALYLCASSTLPTYEQYFGPGTRLTVT.

CDR3 residues: CASSLVGGISSGNTIYF. The DNA for the CDR3 is TGTGCCAGCAGCTTAGTTGGAGGTATAAGCTCTGGAAACACCATATATTTT. The chain combines TRBV7-2 with TRBJ1-3; D is unresolved. This CDR3 has 17 residues. Trimming pared 1 base from V and 0 bases from J, leaving 13 bases between. Germline V gene lookup returns CDR1 SGHTA and CDR2 FQGNSA.

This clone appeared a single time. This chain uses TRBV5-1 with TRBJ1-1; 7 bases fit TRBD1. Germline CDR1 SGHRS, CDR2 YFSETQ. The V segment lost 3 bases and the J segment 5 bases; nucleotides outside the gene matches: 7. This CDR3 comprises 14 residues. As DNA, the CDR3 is TGCGCCAGCAGCTCGTACAGGGGTAGAACTGAAGCTTTCTTT. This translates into CASSSYRGRTEAFF.

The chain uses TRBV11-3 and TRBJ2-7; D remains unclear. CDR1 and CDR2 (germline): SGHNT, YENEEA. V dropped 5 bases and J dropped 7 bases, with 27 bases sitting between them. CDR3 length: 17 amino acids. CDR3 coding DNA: TGTGCCAGCAGCCCATACGGAGTTGATAGCTTAATTGGGGAGCAGTACTTC. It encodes CASSPYGVDSLIGEQYF.

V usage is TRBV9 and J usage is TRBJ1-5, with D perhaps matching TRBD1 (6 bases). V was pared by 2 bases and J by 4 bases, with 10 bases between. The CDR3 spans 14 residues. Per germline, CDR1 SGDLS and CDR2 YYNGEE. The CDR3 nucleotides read TGTGCCAGCAGCGTCGGGACACGGAATCAGCCCCAGCATTTT. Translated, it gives CASSVGTRNQPQHF.

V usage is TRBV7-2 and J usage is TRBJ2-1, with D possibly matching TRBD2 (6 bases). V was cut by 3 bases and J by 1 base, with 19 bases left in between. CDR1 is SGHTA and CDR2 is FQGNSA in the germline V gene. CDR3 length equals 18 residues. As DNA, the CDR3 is TGTGCCAGCAGCTTCGCGACGTCCGGGAGACTATCCTACAATGAGCAGTTCTTC. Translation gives CASSFATSGRLSYNEQFF.

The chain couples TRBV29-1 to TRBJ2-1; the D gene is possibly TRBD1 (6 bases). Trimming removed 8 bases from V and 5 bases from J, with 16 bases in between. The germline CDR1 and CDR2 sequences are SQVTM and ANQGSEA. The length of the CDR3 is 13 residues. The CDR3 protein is CSSGTPINNEQFF. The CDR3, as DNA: TGCAGCTCCGGGACACCAATAAACAATGAGCAGTTCTTC.

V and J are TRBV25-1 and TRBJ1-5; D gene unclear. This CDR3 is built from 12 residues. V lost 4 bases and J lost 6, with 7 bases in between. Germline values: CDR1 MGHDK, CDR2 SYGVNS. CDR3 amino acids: CASSAQTQPQHF. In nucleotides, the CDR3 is TGTGCCAGCAGTGCCCAGACTCAGCCCCAGCATTTT.

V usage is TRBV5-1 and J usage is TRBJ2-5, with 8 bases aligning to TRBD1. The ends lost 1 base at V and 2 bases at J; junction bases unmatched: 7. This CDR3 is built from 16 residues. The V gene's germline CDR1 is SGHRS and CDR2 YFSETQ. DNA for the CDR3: TGCGCCAGCAGCTTGTCGGACAGGGTCCGGCAAGAGACCCAGTACTTC. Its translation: CASSLSDRVRQETQYF.

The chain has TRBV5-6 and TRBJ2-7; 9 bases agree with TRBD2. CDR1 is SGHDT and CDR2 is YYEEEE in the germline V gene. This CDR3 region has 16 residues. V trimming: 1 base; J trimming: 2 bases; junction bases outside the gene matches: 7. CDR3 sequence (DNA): TGTGCCAGCAGCTTGAAGGGACTAGCTGGCACCTACGAGCAGTACTTC. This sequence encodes CASSLKGLAGTYEQYF.

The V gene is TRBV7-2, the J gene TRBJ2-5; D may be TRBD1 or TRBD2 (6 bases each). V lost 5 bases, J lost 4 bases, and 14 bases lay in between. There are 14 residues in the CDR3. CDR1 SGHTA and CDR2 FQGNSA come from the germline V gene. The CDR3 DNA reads TGTGCCAGCAGCCCCGAATGGGGGGCAGAGACCCAGTACTTC. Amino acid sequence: CASSPEWGAETQYF.

The CDR3 DNA is TGTGCCAGCGGGGAAACCGGGACATTTAATCAGCCCCAGCATTTT. Translated, it gives CASGETGTFNQPQHF. The V call is TRBV6-5, the J call TRBJ1-5; D perhaps matches TRBD1 (6 bases). This CDR3 region has 15 residues. Germline V gene lookup returns CDR1 MNHEY and CDR2 SVGAGI. Trimming stripped 8 bases from V and 4 bases from J, with 18 bases between.

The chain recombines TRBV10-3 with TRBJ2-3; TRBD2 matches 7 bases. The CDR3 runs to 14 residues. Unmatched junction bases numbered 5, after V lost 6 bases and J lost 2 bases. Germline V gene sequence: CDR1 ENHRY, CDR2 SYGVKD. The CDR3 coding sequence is TGTGCCATCAGCCGCCTAGCGGACACAGATACGCAGTATTTT. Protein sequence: CAISRLADTDTQYF.

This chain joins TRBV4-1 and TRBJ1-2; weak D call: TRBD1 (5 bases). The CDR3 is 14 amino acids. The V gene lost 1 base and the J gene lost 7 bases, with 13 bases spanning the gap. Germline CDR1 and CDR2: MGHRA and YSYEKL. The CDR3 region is CASSQGGASFGYTF. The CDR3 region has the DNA TGCGCCAGCAGCCAAGGGGGCGCAAGCTTTGGCTACACCTTC.

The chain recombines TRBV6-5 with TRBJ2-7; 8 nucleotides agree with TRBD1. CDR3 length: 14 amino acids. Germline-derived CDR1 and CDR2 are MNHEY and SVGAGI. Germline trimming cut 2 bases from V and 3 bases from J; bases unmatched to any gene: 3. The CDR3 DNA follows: TGTGCCAGCAGTTACGGACAGGGTCGCTACGAGCAGTACTTC. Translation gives CASSYGQGRYEQYF.

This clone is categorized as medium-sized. CDR3 amino acids: CASSLGLEAKKLFF. Here the CDR3 DNA reads TGTGCCAGCAGCTTGGGGCTAGAGGCAAAAAAACTGTTTTTT. The rearrangement joins TRBV7-2 to TRBJ1-4; the D gene is possibly TRBD1 (5 bases). Germline V gene data show CDR1 as SGHTA and CDR2 as FQGNSA. V dropped 3 bases and J dropped 9 bases, with 14 bases sitting between them. The CDR3 covers 14 residues.

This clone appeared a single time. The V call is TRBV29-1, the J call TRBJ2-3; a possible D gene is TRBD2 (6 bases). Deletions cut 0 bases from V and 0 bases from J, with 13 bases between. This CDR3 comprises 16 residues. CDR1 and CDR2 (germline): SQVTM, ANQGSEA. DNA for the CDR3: TGCAGCGTTGAAGAGGGGGGATATGGGAGCACAGATACGCAGTATTTT. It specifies CSVEEGGYGSTDTQYF.

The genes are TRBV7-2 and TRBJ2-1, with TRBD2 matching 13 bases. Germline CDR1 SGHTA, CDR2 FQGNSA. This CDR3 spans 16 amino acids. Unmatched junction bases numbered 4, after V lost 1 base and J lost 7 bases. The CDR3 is CASSLGWTSGSNEQFF. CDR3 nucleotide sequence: TGTGCCAGCAGCTTAGGGTGGACTAGCGGGAGTAATGAGCAGTTCTTC.

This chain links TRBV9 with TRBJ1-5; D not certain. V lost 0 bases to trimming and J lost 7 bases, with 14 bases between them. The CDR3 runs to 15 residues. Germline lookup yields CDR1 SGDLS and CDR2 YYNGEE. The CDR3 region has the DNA TGTGCCAGCAGCGTAGTAGGGAGCGGGAGGCAGCCCCAGCATTTT. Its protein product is CASSVVGSGRQPQHF.

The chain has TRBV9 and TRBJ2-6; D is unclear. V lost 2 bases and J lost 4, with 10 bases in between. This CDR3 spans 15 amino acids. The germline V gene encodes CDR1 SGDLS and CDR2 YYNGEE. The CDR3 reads CASSVGFSGANVLTF. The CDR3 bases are TGTGCCAGCAGCGTTGGGTTCTCCGGGGCCAACGTCCTGACTTTC.

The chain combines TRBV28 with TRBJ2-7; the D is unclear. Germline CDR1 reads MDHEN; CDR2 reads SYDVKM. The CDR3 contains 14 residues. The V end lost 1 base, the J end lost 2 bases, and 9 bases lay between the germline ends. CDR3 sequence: CASSLFPEAYEQYF. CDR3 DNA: TGTGCCAGCAGTTTATTCCCGGAAGCCTACGAGCAGTACTTC.